The 26 T cell receptor beta chains reported below all come from one sample, sequenced in a study of shared clonotypes between healthy human individuals. Assay used: immunoSEQ multiplex PCR; TCRdb lists only in-frame clones, some missing. Of about 1.1 million clones listed, roughly 77% are singletons. The sample comprised memory CD4+ T cells from PBMCs. The subset denotes: CD45RA-negative fraction. The receptor source for this set is a man between 18 and 29 years old in good health. Some clones in this sample may be carry-over from other donors' samples.

Of note for this clone: It is likely a read error: a sequence one base away is far more abundant. The sample holds other DNA sequences that translate to the same CDR3. The rearrangement joins TRBV7-9 to TRBJ1-1; no clear D gene. The CDR3 is made up of 11 amino acids. Trimming took 5 bases from V and 4 from J, leaving 5 bases between them. CDR1 SEHNR and CDR2 FQNEAQ come from the germline V gene (reference sequence). The CDR3 DNA sequence: TGTGCCAGCAGCCTCGGCACTGAAGCTTTCTTT. This translates into CASSLGTEAFF.

Here the CDR3 reads CASSTGLDSGSYNEQFF. The DNA for the CDR3 is TGTGCCAGCAGCACCGGACTGGACTCGGGCTCCTACAATGAGCAGTTCTTC. This sequence joins TRBV11-1 and TRBJ2-1, with D possibly TRBD2 on 5 matching bases. The V gene lost 5 bases and the J gene lost 0 bases, with 17 bases spanning the gap. The germline gives CDR1 SGHAT, CDR2 FQDESV (reference sequence). This CDR3 is 17 amino acids long.

V and J are TRBV28 and TRBJ1-1; D remains unclear. CDR3 length: 15 amino acids. The germline gives CDR1 MDHEN, CDR2 SYDVKM. V was clipped by 4 bases and J by 1 base, with 13 bases between them. As DNA, the CDR3 is TGTGCCAGCAGTTCCCCGACACCACCGAACACTGAAGCTTTCTTT. Residues: CASSSPTPPNTEAFF.

The chain carries TRBV6-1 and TRBJ2-5, with TRBD2 matching 8 bases. Germline assignment: CDR1 MNHNS and CDR2 SASEGT. The CDR3 covers 16 residues. Germline trimming cut 4 bases from V and 1 base from J; bases unmatched to any gene: 8. CDR3 amino acids: CASSGRLAKIQETQYF. CDR3 in DNA: TGTGCCAGCAGTGGGAGACTAGCGAAGATCCAAGAGACCCAGTACTTC.

The CDR3 coding sequence is TGTGCCAGCAGTGAGGCCCGGTGGGACTATGGCTACACCTTC. As protein: CASSEARWDYGYTF. J is TRBJ1-2 and V is TRBV2; D is uncertain. The germline CDR1 and CDR2 sequences are SNHLY and FYNNEI. The CDR3 loop spans 14 amino acids. Deletions cut 3 bases from V and 3 bases from J, with 11 bases between.

This clone was recorded at least ten times. The rearrangement links TRBV9 to TRBJ2-5, with D possibly being TRBD2 (5 bases). The CDR3 consists of 13 residues. Germline-derived CDR1 and CDR2 are SGDLS and YYNGEE. V gave up 3 bases and J gave up 4 bases, with 10 bases separating them. The CDR3: CASSATISETQYF. The CDR3 DNA follows: TGTGCCAGCAGCGCGACTATATCAGAGACCCAGTACTTC.

V usage is TRBV29-1 and J usage is TRBJ2-2, with 7 positions matching TRBD2. V lost 0 bases, J lost 5 bases, and 0 bases stayed unmatched. The CDR3 is made up of 13 amino acids. CDR1 and CDR2 from the germline V gene are SQVTM and ANQGSEA. DNA of the CDR3: TGCAGCGTTGAAGAGGGAGGGACCGGGGAGCTGTTTTTT. Encoded protein: CSVEEGGTGELFF.

In nucleotides, the CDR3 is TGTGCCAGTAGTGTACAGGGATCGGGTCAGCCCCAGCATTTT. This sequence encodes CASSVQGSGQPQHF. V and J are TRBV19 and TRBJ1-5; maybe TRBD1 (6 bases). Trimming took 5 bases from V and 6 from J, leaving 14 bases between them. Germline CDR1 reads LNHDA; CDR2 reads SQIVND (reference sequence). The CDR3 consists of 14 residues. Filled out from reference TRBV19 and TRBJ1-5, the complete variable domain reads DGGITQSPKYLFRKEGQNVTLSCEQNLNHDAMYWYRQDPGQGLRLIYYSQIVNDFQKGDIAEGYSVSREKKESFPLTVTSAQKNPTAFYLCASSVQGSGQPQHFGDGTRLSIL.

The chain recombines TRBV21-1 with TRBJ2-3; the D call TRBD2 from the table was never checked on the DNA. TRBV21-1 is a pseudogene locus. The CDR3 length is 19 residues. The CDR3 nucleotides read TGTGCCAGCAGCAAATTCAGTTTGGGGCTAGCGGGAGTATCGGATACGCAGTATTTT. The encoded protein is CASSKFSLGLAGVSDTQYF.

The chain employs TRBV28 and TRBJ1-5, with TRBD1 matching 10 bases. The V and J ends lost 2 bases and 1 base, in that order; junction bases with no gene match: 2. This CDR3 contains 16 residues. Germline V CDR1 and CDR2: MDHEN, SYDVKM. The chain's CDR3 is CASSLMGQGSNQPQHF. The CDR3 nucleotides are TGTGCCAGCAGTTTAATGGGACAGGGGAGCAATCAGCCCCAGCATTTT. Full variable domain (outside the CDR3, taken from reference TRBV28 and TRBJ1-5): DVKVTQSSRYLVKRTGEKVFLECVQDMDHENMFWYRQDPGLGLRLIYFSYDVKMKEKGDIPEGYSVSREKKERFSLILESASTNQTSMYLCASSLMGQGSNQPQHFGDGTRLSIL.

This clone was seen more than once but under ten times. The chain links TRBV7-3 to TRBJ1-1; the D is unclear. Germline V gives CDR1 SGHTA, CDR2 FQGTGA. The CDR3 extends over 13 amino acids. Trimming shortened V by 3 bases and J by 1 base, and 6 bases separated the two germline ends. CDR3 sequence (DNA): TGTGCCAGCAGCTTGCACACGAACACTGAAGCTTTCTTT. It translates to CASSLHTNTEAFF.

CDR3 DNA sequence: TGCGCCAGCTCCCCCTCACTGAGACTCTCCTACAATGAGCAGTTCTTC. This encodes CASSPSLRLSYNEQFF. The chain has TRBV5-1 and TRBJ2-1; D is unresolved. The V and J ends lost 7 bases and 0 bases respectively, with 17 bases between them. Germline V lookup: CDR1 SGHRS, CDR2 YFSETQ. This CDR3 is built from 16 residues.

J is TRBJ2-1 and V is TRBV7-3, with 7 bases aligning to TRBD1. The CDR3 runs 14 residues. Trimming took 4 bases from V and 5 from J; bases not matched to a gene: 5. CDR1 is SGHTA and CDR2 is FQGTGA in the germline V gene. The CDR3 sequence: CASSSYRGNNEQFF. The CDR3 region has the DNA TGTGCCAGCAGCTCCTACAGGGGAAACAATGAGCAGTTCTTC.

The rearrangement uses TRBV5-1 and TRBJ1-2; D is ambiguous. The CDR3 extends over 14 amino acids. V gave up 4 bases and J gave up 8 bases, with 18 bases separating them. Germline V gene lookup returns CDR1 SGHRS and CDR2 YFSETQ. The CDR3 protein is CASSAALGPGGYTF. The CDR3 region has the DNA TGCGCCAGCAGCGCGGCCCTAGGGCCTGGGGGCTACACCTTC.

V usage is TRBV5-1 and J usage is TRBJ2-4; possibly TRBD1 or TRBD2 for D (5 bases each). V lost 1 base and J lost 7, with 12 bases in between. The germline V gene has CDR1 SGHRS and CDR2 YFSETQ. This CDR3 contains 14 residues. CDR3 coding DNA: TGCGCCAGCAGCTTGAACCTCGAGGGGAACATTCAGTACTTC. It is translated as CASSLNLEGNIQYF.

The chain has TRBV4-2 and TRBJ2-5; D is perhaps TRBD2 (6 bases). The CDR3 has 14 amino acids. Germline loops: CDR1 LGHNA, CDR2 YNFKEQ. V dropped 4 bases and J dropped 2 bases, with 11 bases sitting between them. CDR3 amino acids: CASSRTSRQETQYF. The CDR3 DNA reads TGTGCCAGCAGCCGAACTAGCAGACAAGAGACCCAGTACTTC.

This sequence joins TRBV5-1 and TRBJ2-5; tentatively, D is TRBD1 (6 bases). This CDR3 has 15 residues. Germline-derived CDR1 and CDR2 are SGHRS and YFSETQ. The ends were cut back, 4 bases at V and 3 bases at J, with 16 bases in the middle. The chain's CDR3 is CASSRLGTKEETQYF. In DNA form, the CDR3 reads TGCGCCAGCAGCCGTCTGGGGACAAAGGAAGAGACCCAGTACTTC.

The rearrangement uses TRBV5-1 and TRBJ2-7; 12 nucleotides align to TRBD2. This CDR3 has 17 amino acids. The V segment lost 4 bases and the J segment 0 bases; nucleotides outside the gene matches: 8. Germline V gives CDR1 SGHRS, CDR2 YFSETQ. CDR3: CASSKTSGSPSSYEQYF. CDR3 nucleotide sequence: TGCGCCAGCAGCAAGACTAGCGGGAGCCCGAGCTCCTACGAGCAGTACTTC. The entire variable domain, with the rest obtained from reference TRBV5-1 and TRBJ2-7, is as follows: KAGVTQTPRYLIKTRGQQVTLSCSPISGHRSVSWYQQTPGQGLQFLFEYFSETQRNKGNFPGRFSGRQFSNSRSEMNVSTLELGDSALYLCASSKTSGSPSSYEQYFGPGTRLTVT.

This clone was counted between two and nine times. This chain uses TRBV6-6 with TRBJ2-3; TRBD1 might be the D (5 bases). The germline gives CDR1 MNHNY, CDR2 SVGAGI (reference sequence). The CDR3 runs to 14 residues. V was clipped by 10 bases and J by 6 bases, with 20 bases between them. This CDR3 reads CATAQQDSADTQYF. DNA of the CDR3: TGTGCCACCGCTCAACAGGATTCCGCCGATACGCAGTATTTT.

The chain employs TRBV5-1 and TRBJ2-1, with TRBD2 matching over 11 bases. Germline CDR1 reads SGHRS; CDR2 reads YFSETQ. The junction had 6 bases not matched to a gene; V was cut back by 5 bases and J by 2 bases. The CDR3 consists of 16 residues. DNA for the CDR3: TGCGCCAGCAGGGATAAGGGACTAGCGGCCTACAATGAGCAGTTCTTC. Its translation is CASRDKGLAAYNEQFF. Full variable domain (rest looked up from reference TRBV5-1 and TRBJ2-1): KAGVTQTPRYLIKTRGQQVTLSCSPISGHRSVSWYQQTPGQGLQFLFEYFSETQRNKGNFPGRFSGRQFSNSRSEMNVSTLELGDSALYLCASRDKGLAAYNEQFFGPGTRLTVL.

There are a few counts of this clone. The chain links TRBV30 to TRBJ1-1; D possibly corresponds to TRBD1 (6 bases). The CDR3 sequence is 12 residues long. Germline CDR1 is GTSNPN and CDR2 is SVGIG (reference sequence). The V and J ends lost 7 bases and 4 bases respectively, with 13 bases between them. The CDR3 coding sequence is TGTGCCTCACAGGGTTCGGGCACTGAAGCTTTCTTT. Translating gives CASQGSGTEAFF.

The CDR3 reads CASSPPRQPNTGELFF. Written as DNA, the CDR3 is TGTGCCAGCTCACCACCTCGACAGCCGAACACCGGGGAGCTGTTTTTT. The chain couples TRBV18 to TRBJ2-2, with a possible D match to TRBD1 (5 bases). V lost 0 bases and J 0 bases, leaving 8 bases between the germline ends. In germline, CDR1 is KGHSH, CDR2 LQKENI. This CDR3 contains 16 residues.

This chain connects TRBV15 to TRBJ2-2; no reliable D call. The ends were cut back, 10 bases at V and 6 bases at J, with 12 bases in the middle. Germline CDR1 is LNHNV and CDR2 is YYDKDF (reference sequence). The CDR3 covers 12 residues. The CDR3 spells CAIKLSAGELFF. The CDR3 DNA is TGTGCCATTAAGCTTAGTGCCGGGGAGCTGTTTTTT.

The chain links TRBV27 to TRBJ2-4; 8 nucleotides match TRBD1. With 10 bases clipped from V and 4 bases from J, the junction kept 6 bases outside the gene matches. Germline V lookup: CDR1 MNHEY, CDR2 SMNVEV (reference sequence). The CDR3 extends over 13 amino acids. The CDR3 bases are TGTGCCACTGTGGACAGGGCTAAAAACATTCAGTACTTC. Amino acids: CATVDRAKNIQYF.

This clone occurred a few times. The chain couples TRBV10-3 to TRBJ2-7, with a possible D match to TRBD2 (6 bases). The length of the CDR3 is 12 residues. Trimming removed 8 bases from V and 10 bases from J, with 18 bases in between. Germline CDR1 and CDR2: ENHRY and SYGVKD. The CDR3 is CAIGGTSVPQYF. DNA for the CDR3: TGTGCCATCGGGGGGACGTCCGTCCCCCAGTACTTC.

The V call is TRBV6-1, the J call TRBJ1-2; possibly TRBD1 for D (5 bases). CDR1 and CDR2 (germline): MNHNS, SASEGT. Trimming pared 7 bases from V and 4 bases from J, leaving 13 bases between. This CDR3 has 13 amino acids. CDR3 sequence (DNA): TGTGCCAGCACTGTGACAGCCGCCTATGGCTACACCTTC. It translates to CASTVTAAYGYTF.